These 18 T cell receptor beta chains share one sample of origin, sequenced in a study of blood T cell repertoires in COVID-19. Sequenced by immunoSEQ multiplex PCR; TCRdb stores in-frame clones only, minus some. This table holds fewer than 300,000 clones, about 89% found once. Sequencing was carried out using peripheral blood. The source is a woman in her 30s with COVID-19, enrolled during active disease.

In its sample, this clone was seen once. The gene calls are TRBV2 and TRBJ2-3; a weak D match, TRBD1 (6 bases). The V end was cut by 4 bases, the J end by 1 base, with 12 bases between. Germline V gene data show CDR1 as SNHLY and CDR2 as FYNNEI. The CDR3 has 15 residues. The CDR3 DNA is TGTGCCAGCAGTGTAGGGACAATGGGCACAGATACGCAGTATTTT. Translation: CASSVGTMGTDTQYF.

This clone is a singleton in its sample. This chain links TRBV10-3 with TRBJ1-1; D not certain. Trimming stripped 5 bases from V and 6 bases from J, with 10 bases between. CDR3 size: 12 residues. Germline V gene sequence: CDR1 ENHRY, CDR2 SYGVKD. CDR3 sequence (DNA): TGTGCCATCAGTCCAGACGGGGCTGAAGCTTTCTTT. Amino acid sequence: CAISPDGAEAFF.

This clone was observed a handful of times. The rearrangement uses TRBV10-2 and TRBJ1-1; TRBD1 matches at 9 bases. The trim removed 3 bases at V and 2 bases at J, leaving 4 bases unmatched. Germline values: CDR1 WSHSY, CDR2 SAAADI. The CDR3 extends over 15 amino acids. CDR3: CASSERQGGNTEAFF. DNA of the CDR3: TGCGCCAGCAGTGAACGACAGGGGGGAAACACTGAAGCTTTCTTT.

This clone appeared a single time. The rearrangement uses TRBV6-5 and TRBJ1-5; TRBD1 is a possible D gene (6 bases). CDR1 and CDR2 (germline): MNHEY, SVGAGI. The CDR3 spans 16 residues. The V end lost 0 bases, the J end lost 3 bases, and 12 bases lay between the germline ends. For the CDR3, the DNA is TGTGCCAGCAGTTACTCGGGACAAGAGCCCAATCAGCCCCAGCATTTT. Encoded protein: CASSYSGQEPNQPQHF.

The V and J genes are TRBV9 and TRBJ1-1; 7 bases line up with TRBD1. Per germline, CDR1 SGDLS and CDR2 YYNGEE. The CDR3 has 15 amino acids. V trimming: 3 bases; J trimming: 11 bases; junction bases outside the gene matches: 16. The CDR3 coding sequence is TGTGCCAGCAGCGCGCGGGGACAGAAAGCGTCAAAGGCTTTCTTT. This codes for CASSARGQKASKAFF.

The chain employs TRBV2 and TRBJ2-2; 7 nucleotides match TRBD2. Germline values: CDR1 SNHLY, CDR2 FYNNEI. The CDR3 runs to 16 residues. V lost 2 bases and J lost 0; bases outside the gene matches: 3. Here the CDR3 reads CASSEQSGTNTGELFF. Written as DNA, the CDR3 is TGTGCCAGCAGTGAACAAAGCGGGACGAACACCGGGGAGCTGTTTTTT.

V is TRBV5-1 and J is TRBJ1-3; possibly TRBD1 for D (6 bases). Germline V CDR1 and CDR2: SGHRS, YFSETQ. V gave up 4 bases and J gave up 0 bases, with 17 bases separating them. The CDR3 is 17 residues long. As DNA, the CDR3 is TGCGCCAGCAGCCCGGAGGCAGGGGCGGCCTCTGGAAACACCATATATTTT. This sequence encodes CASSPEAGAASGNTIYF.

The CDR3 protein is CASRTALQVSGYTF. The CDR3 DNA sequence: TGTGCCAGCAGAACCGCATTACAGGTCTCGGGCTACACCTTC. The rearrangement uses TRBV7-2 and TRBJ1-2; a weak D match, TRBD1 (5 bases). The ends were cut back, 6 bases at V and 8 bases at J, with 19 bases in the middle. The CDR3 has 14 amino acids. CDR1 is SGHTA, CDR2 FQGNSA, per germline.

A remark on this clone: The junction and the germline gene differ at one end; a read error may be behind it. The genes are TRBV19 and TRBJ2-3, with 7 bases aligning to TRBD2. Germline CDR1 LNHDA, CDR2 SQIVND (reference sequence). The CDR3 runs 15 residues. The CDR3 is CAGSPSGVSTDTQYF. The CDR3, as DNA: TGTGCCGGTAGTCCGAGCGGGGTAAGCACAGATACGCAGTATTTT.

The chain carries TRBV5-4 and TRBJ1-6; 7 bases agree with TRBD1. Germline V lookup: CDR1 SGHNT, CDR2 YYREEE (reference sequence). The CDR3 sequence is 16 residues long. The junction had 4 bases not matched to a gene; V was cut back by 3 bases and J by 1 base. CDR3 protein: CASSSDRESYNSPLHF. The CDR3 nucleotides read TGTGCCAGCAGCTCCGACAGGGAGTCCTATAATTCACCCCTCCACTTT.

This sequence joins TRBV30 and TRBJ1-1; no definite D call. The CDR3 has 14 residues. Trimming removed 4 bases at V and 3 bases at J, with 15 bases between. Germline CDR1 and CDR2: GTSNPN and SVGIG (reference sequence). CDR3 protein: CAWTVTSMDTEAFF. In DNA form, the CDR3 reads TGTGCCTGGACGGTAACCTCGATGGACACTGAAGCTTTCTTT.

This rearrangement joins TRBV4-1 to TRBJ1-6; TRBD1 matches 8 bases. The CDR3 loop spans 14 amino acids. The V gene's germline CDR1 is MGHRA and CDR2 YSYEKL. The J segment lost 8 bases and the V segment lost 6 bases, leaving 6 bases of the junction unmatched. CDR3 amino acids: CASRLADRDSPLHF. The CDR3 DNA reads TGCGCCAGCAGGCTAGCGGACAGGGATTCACCCCTCCACTTT.

The V gene is TRBV7-2, the J gene TRBJ2-2; D unresolved. Trimming shortened V by 7 bases and J by 7 bases, and 13 bases separated the two germline ends. The CDR3 covers 13 residues. CDR1 SGHTA and CDR2 FQGNSA come from the germline V gene. The CDR3 sequence: CASTLRRYGELFF. CDR3 nucleotide sequence: TGTGCCAGCACTCTCAGAAGATACGGGGAGCTGTTTTTT.

J is TRBJ1-3 and V is TRBV28, with D hard to call. The germline CDR1 and CDR2 sequences are MDHEN and SYDVKM. The CDR3 length is 15 residues. Trimming took off 3 bases at V and 3 bases at J, with 12 bases between the two ends. The CDR3 loop is CASSLLGVGGNTIYF. Written as DNA, the CDR3 is TGTGCCAGCAGTTTGTTGGGAGTCGGTGGAAACACCATATATTTT.

The chain is built from TRBV2 and TRBJ2-7, with D unresolved. The germline CDR1 and CDR2 sequences are SNHLY and FYNNEI. Trimming took off 8 bases at V and 0 bases at J, with 8 bases between the two ends. This CDR3 has 12 amino acids. The CDR3 DNA is TGTGCCAGCGGTCTCAGCTCCTACGAGCAGTACTTC. Its protein is CASGLSSYEQYF.

The chain has TRBV2 and TRBJ2-4; 9 bases match TRBD1. The CDR3 covers 16 residues. CDR1 is SNHLY, CDR2 FYNNEI, per germline. V was pared by 6 bases and J by 3 bases, with 9 bases of the junction left unmatched. The CDR3 spells CASRGGTGRDKNIQYF. As DNA, the CDR3 is TGTGCCAGCAGAGGCGGGACAGGGCGGGACAAAAACATTCAGTACTTC.

The rearrangement uses TRBV11-2 and TRBJ2-7; 13 positions agree with TRBD2. Germline V CDR1 and CDR2: SGHAT, FQNNGV. The CDR3 consists of 17 residues. J lost 3 bases, V lost 5 bases, and 10 bases had no gene match. The CDR3 protein is CASSRGLAGEVRYEQYF. The CDR3 DNA sequence: TGTGCCAGCAGCCGAGGACTAGCGGGAGAAGTCCGCTACGAGCAGTACTTC.

The rearrangement joins TRBV3-1 (or the pseudogene TRBV3-2) to TRBJ2-1; possibly TRBD2 for D (6 bases). Per germline, CDR1 LGHDT and CDR2 YNNKEL (reference sequence). The CDR3 sequence is 13 residues long. V was clipped by 3 bases and J by 5 bases, with 8 bases between them. The CDR3 coding sequence is TGTGCCAGCAGCCACGGAGGGAACAATGAGCAGTTCTTC. It is translated as CASSHGGNNEQFF.